In its sample, the clone carrying this TCR beta chain was seen many times. Its antigen is still unknown. The data derive from a study of neurological immune-mediated disorders. Study-level points and caveats: While HTLV-1-associated myelopathy showed the greatest TCR clonal expansion, multiple sclerosis showed the least, falling below healthy controls. No sharing of CDR3 amino acid sequences was observed among expanded clones across subjects, suggesting private repertoires in all groups.

V lost 2 bases, J lost 4 bases, and 8 bases lay in between. This CDR3 contains 13 residues. Germline CDR1 and CDR2: SEHNR and FQNEAQ (reference sequence). Over 200 million TCR-beta sequences (from 15-18 subjects) were yielded by each sequencing run. TCRdb reanalysed the 5' RACE reads using MiXCR and keeps one entry per CDR3 protein. The sample has more than 13,000 distinct CDR3 sequences, roughly 6.9% seen once. The TCR was taken from a woman aged 40-49 years in good health. The V call is TRBV7-9, the J call TRBJ1-2, with unresolved D. Source material: CD8+ T cells from blood. Here the CDR3 DNA reads TGTGCCAGCAGCTTATCAGGCGTCTATGGCTACACCTTC. This sequence encodes CASSLSGVYGYTF.